A single TCR beta chain is shown here with its context. These data come from a study of patients and donors after allogeneic stem cell transplantation. CDR1 SEHNR and CDR2 FQNEAQ come from the germline V gene (reference sequence). Trimming removed 2 bases at V and 4 bases at J, with 14 bases between. The CDR3 loop spans 15 amino acids. TCRdb ran MiXCR on the RT-PCR reads and lists one entry per CDR3 protein. Here the sample spans over 150,000 distinct CDR3 sequences, less than 45% being singletons. The source of this sequence is a human donor who was either an allogeneic HSCT recipient or a stem cell or donor lymphocyte infusion donor (not recorded which). It is not recorded whose cells these are; they may come from a transplant donor. This sequence joins TRBV7-9 and TRBJ1-2; D not resolved. Input material: blood, either unsorted or a sorted T cell fraction (not recorded which). CDR3 protein: CASSLFVRILYGYTF. DNA for the CDR3: TGTGCCAGCAGCTTATTTGTCCGGATCCTCTATGGCTACACCTTC.